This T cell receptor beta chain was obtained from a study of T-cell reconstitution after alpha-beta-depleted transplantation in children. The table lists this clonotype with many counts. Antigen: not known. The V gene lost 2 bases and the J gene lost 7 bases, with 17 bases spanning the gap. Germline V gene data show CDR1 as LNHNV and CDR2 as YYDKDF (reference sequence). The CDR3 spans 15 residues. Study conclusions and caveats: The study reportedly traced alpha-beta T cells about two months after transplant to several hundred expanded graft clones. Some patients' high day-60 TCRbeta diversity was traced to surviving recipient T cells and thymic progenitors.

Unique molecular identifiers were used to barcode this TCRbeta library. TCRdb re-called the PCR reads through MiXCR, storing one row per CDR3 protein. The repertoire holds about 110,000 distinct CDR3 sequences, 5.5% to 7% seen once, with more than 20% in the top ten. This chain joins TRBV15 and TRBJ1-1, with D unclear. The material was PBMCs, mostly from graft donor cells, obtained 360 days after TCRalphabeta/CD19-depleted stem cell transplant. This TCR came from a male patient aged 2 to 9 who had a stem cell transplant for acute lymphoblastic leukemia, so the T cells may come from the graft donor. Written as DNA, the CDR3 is TGTGCCACCAGCAGACCCTATGACGACGATTTTGAAGCTTTCTTT. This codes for CATSRPYDDDFEAFF.